The present T cell receptor (beta chain) was sequenced within a study of OX40 agonist ivuxolimab in advanced cancers. The CDR3 is 14 residues long. Germline V gives CDR1 SGDLS, CDR2 YYNGEE. The V and J ends lost 4 bases and 3 bases respectively, with 13 bases between them. The table came from immunoSEQ multiplex PCR; TCRdb's copy has only in-frame clones and leaves some out. The sample has tens of thousands of clones; 75% to 85% are singletons. Study-wide points: Among expanded peripheral T cells, antigen specificity went undetermined.

About this clone itself: Antigen specificity is unknown.

The rearrangement joins TRBV9 to TRBJ1-2; tentatively, D is TRBD1 (5 bases). The TCR sequence derives from an adult with an advanced solid tumor such as melanoma, head and neck, liver or kidney cancer. Sequences were derived from CD4+ or CD8+ T cells sorted from blood, sampled in a trial of the OX40 agonist ivuxolimab. DNA of the CDR3: TGTGCCAGCAGCCAAGGGGTAGGGGACTATGGCTACACCTTC. Amino acids: CASSQGVGDYGYTF.